The TCR beta chain described here comes from a study of blood T cell repertoires in COVID-19. In the study overall: The origin of the acute and convalescent COVID-19 samples was the United States, Italy and Spain.

The CDR3 has 13 residues. Authors' processing steps: Scientists estimated how many nucleated cells there were by amplifying reference gene primers. Libraries were prepared by immunoSEQ multiplex PCR; TCRdb keeps only in-frame clonotypes and omits some of them. The V and J calls and clone size come from that table; D and trimming were worked out from the DNA. The table shows some 180,000 clones, with about 80% occurring only once. V and J are TRBV21-1 and TRBJ2-7; the table calls TRBD2, which could not be checked here. TRBV21-1 represents a pseudogene. The sample comprised peripheral blood. This receptor was taken from a woman aged 80 or older with acute or convalescent COVID-19. The CDR3 here is CASSTDGLHEQYF. The CDR3, as DNA: TGTGCCAGCAGCACTGACGGACTCCACGAGCAGTACTTC.